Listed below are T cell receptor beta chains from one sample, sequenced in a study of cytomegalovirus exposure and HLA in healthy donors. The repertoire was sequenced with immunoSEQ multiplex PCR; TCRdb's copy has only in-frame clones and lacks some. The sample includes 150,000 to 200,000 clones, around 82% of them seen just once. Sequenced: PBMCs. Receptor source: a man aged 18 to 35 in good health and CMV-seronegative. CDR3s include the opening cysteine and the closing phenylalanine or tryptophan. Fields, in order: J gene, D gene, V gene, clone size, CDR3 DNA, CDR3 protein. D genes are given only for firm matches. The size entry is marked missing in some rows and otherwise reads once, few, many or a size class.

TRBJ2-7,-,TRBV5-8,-,TGTGCCAGCAGCTTGTCGCAGGGGGGTGGTTACGAGCAGTACTTC,CASSLSQGGGYEQYF
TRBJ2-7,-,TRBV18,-,TGTGCCAGCTCACCCCGCGGGACCTACGAGCAGTACTTC,CASSPRGTYEQYF
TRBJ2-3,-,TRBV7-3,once,TGTGCCAGCAGCCCAATCAGTGATAACACAGATACGCAGTATTTT,CASSPISDNTDTQYF
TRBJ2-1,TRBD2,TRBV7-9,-,TGTGCCAGCAGCCATTTGGAGCAGCTAGCGGGAGCCCATGAGCAGTTCTTC,CASSHLEQLAGAHEQFF
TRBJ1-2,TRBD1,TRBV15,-,TGTGCCACCAGCAGAGGCAGGGGGGCGGTGGGTTCGACCTTC,CATSRGRGAVGSTF
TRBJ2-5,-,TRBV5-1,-,TGCGCCAGCAGTCGATCCCCTGCCCAGAAAGAGACCCAGTACTTC,CASSRSPAQKETQYF
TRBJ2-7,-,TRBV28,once,TGTGCCAGCAGATCAGGGGTAATAGGGGAGCAGTACTTC,CASRSGVIGEQYF
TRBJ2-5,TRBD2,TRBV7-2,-,TGTGCCAGCAGCCCCCCAGGACTAGCGGGAGATCGGGAGACCCAGTACTTC,CASSPPGLAGDRETQYF
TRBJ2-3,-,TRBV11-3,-,TGTGCCAGCAGCTTATATCTTACAGATACGCAGTATTTT,CASSLYLTDTQYF
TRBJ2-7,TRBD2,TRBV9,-,TGTGCCAGCAGCGTAGGGACTAGCGGGAGCCCCTACGAGCAGTACTTC,CASSVGTSGSPYEQYF
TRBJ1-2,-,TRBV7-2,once,TGTGCCAGCAGCTTAGTGACAGGCGGCGGCTTGAGCTATGGCTACACCTTC,CASSLVTGGGLSYGYTF
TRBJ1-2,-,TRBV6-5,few,TGTGCCAGCAGTTACAAGGTGGGCAGGGAAAAGGATGGCTACACCTTC,CASSYKVGREKDGYTF
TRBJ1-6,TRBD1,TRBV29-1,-,TGCAGCGCTTCTGAGGGACAGAATAATTCACCCCTCCACTTT,CSASEGQNNSPLHF
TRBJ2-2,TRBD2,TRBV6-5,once,TGTGCCAGCAGAAGCGGGGGGGCACCCACCGGGGAGCTGTTTTTT,CASRSGGAPTGELFF
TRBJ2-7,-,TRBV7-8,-,TGTGCCAGCAGCTCTGGCTGGACAGCCGGTGGGTACGAGCAGTACTTC,CASSSGWTAGGYEQYF
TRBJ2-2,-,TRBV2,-,TGTGCCAGCAGTGAAGCTCTCAGGGGCACCGGGGAGCTGTTTTTT,CASSEALRGTGELFF
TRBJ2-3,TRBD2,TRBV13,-,TGTGCCAGCAGTCGGACTAGCCCAGATACGCAGTATTTT,CASSRTSPDTQYF
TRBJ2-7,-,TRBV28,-,TGTGCCAGCAGTTTAGGGGGCGGAAGTAGCTCCTACGAGCAGTACTTC,CASSLGGGSSSYEQYF